This TCR beta chain was captured in a study of tumor and adjacent non-tumor tissue in lung cancer. Study overall: Aged about 31 to 76 years, patients included more than nine men and 4 or 5 women with stage I to III disease. The study, taken as a whole, reports: Tumor TCR diversity, when higher, was linked to shorter survival.

Details on this clonotype: Its antigen is not known. One end of the junction fails to match germline, which may point to a read error.

A modified ARM-PCR protocol with three rounds of nested PCR amplified TCRbeta. TCRdb reanalysed the multiplex PCR reads using MiXCR and keeps one entry per CDR3 protein. The sample holds 65,000 to 95,000 distinct CDR3 sequences; approximately 68% are singletons and the top ten take around 12%. This sample's RNA came from whole unsorted tissue. Between August and November 2014, newly diagnosed, chemotherapy-naive lung cancer patients underwent thoracic surgery in China. Sequencing was done on a sample of lung tumor tissue. The origin of this receptor is a woman in her 70s with non-small cell lung cancer.

CDR3 sequence (DNA): TGTGCTAGCAGTGCGACAGGGAAGAATTCACCCCTCCACTTT. As protein: CASSATGKNSPLHF. The rearrangement uses TRBV6-1 and TRBJ1-6; 7 nucleotides match TRBD1. Germline assignment: CDR1 MNHNS and CDR2 SASEGT. This CDR3 is 14 amino acids long.